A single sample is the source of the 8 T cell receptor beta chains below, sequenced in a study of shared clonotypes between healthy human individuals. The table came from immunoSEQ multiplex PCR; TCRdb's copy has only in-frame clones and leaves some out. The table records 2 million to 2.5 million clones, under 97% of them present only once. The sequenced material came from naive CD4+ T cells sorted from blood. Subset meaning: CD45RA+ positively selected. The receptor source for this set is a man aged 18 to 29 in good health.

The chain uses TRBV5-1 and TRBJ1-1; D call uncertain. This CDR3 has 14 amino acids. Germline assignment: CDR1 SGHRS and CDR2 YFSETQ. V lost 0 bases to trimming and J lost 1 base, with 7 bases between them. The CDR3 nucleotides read TGCGCCAGCAGCTTGGCCCCATCGAACACTGAAGCTTTCTTT. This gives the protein CASSLAPSNTEAFF. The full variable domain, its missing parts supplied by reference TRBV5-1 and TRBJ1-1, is KAGVTQTPRYLIKTRGQQVTLSCSPISGHRSVSWYQQTPGQGLQFLFEYFSETQRNKGNFPGRFSGRQFSNSRSEMNVSTLELGDSALYLCASSLAPSNTEAFFGQGTRLTVV.

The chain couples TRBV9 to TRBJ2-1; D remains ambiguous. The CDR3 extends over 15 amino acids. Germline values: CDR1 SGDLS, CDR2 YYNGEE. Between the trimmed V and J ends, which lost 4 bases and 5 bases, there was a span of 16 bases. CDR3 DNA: TGTGCCAGCAGCTCTGGCGGTGAGCCAAACAATGAGCAGTTCTTC. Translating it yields CASSSGGEPNNEQFF.

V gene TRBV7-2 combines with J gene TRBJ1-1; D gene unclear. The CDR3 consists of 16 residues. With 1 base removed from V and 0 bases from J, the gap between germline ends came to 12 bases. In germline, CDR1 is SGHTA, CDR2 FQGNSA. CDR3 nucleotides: TGTGCCAGCAGCTTAGTGGCAGTCATGATGAACACTGAAGCTTTCTTT. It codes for CASSLVAVMMNTEAFF.

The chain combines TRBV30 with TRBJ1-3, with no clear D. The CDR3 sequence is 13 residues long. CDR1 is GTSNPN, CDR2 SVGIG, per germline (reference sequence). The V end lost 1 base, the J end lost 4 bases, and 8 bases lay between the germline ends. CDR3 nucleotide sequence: TGTGCCTGGAGTGGAGTGCTGGGAAACACCATATATTTT. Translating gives CAWSGVLGNTIYF.

The CDR3 protein is CASTGQGGSEELFF. For the CDR3, the DNA is TGTGCCAGCACAGGACAGGGAGGCTCTGAGGAACTGTTTTTT. This chain joins TRBV6-1 and TRBJ1-4; the match to TRBD1 covers 8 bases. With 7 bases clipped from V and 12 bases from J, the junction kept 13 bases outside the gene matches. The CDR3 is made up of 14 amino acids. Germline values: CDR1 MNHNS, CDR2 SASEGT.

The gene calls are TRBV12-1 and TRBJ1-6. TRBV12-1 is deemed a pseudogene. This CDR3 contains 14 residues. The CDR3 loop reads CASSTEGWNSPLHF. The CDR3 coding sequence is TGTGCCAGCAGCACGGAGGGTTGGAATTCACCCCTCCACTTT.

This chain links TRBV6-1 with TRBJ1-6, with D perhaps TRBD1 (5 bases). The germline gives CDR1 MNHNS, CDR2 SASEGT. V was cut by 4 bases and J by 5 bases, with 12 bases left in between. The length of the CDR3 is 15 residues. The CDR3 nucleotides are TGTGCCAGCAGTGGGGGGACGGTCAATAATTCACCCCTCCACTTT. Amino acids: CASSGGTVNNSPLHF.

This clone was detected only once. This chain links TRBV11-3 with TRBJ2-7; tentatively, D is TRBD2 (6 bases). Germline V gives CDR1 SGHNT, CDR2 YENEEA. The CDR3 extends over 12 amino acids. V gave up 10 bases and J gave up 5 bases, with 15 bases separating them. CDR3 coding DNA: TGTGCCAACCGCGGGGCGTTGGACGAGCAGTACTTC. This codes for CANRGALDEQYF.